Listed here are 10 T cell receptor beta chains from one sample, sequenced in a study of cytomegalovirus exposure and HLA in healthy donors (dated by TCRdb to about 2017). Libraries were built with the immunoSEQ multiplex PCR assay. The multiplex PCR relied on a mix of 60 forward primers for TCR Vbeta segments and 13 reverse primers for TCR Jbeta segments. In TCRdb, the immuneACCESS table is reduced to in-frame sequences with V and J assigned. These tables do not hold every clone; where another copy was compared, an unresolved V gene accounts for under half, and the others remain unexplained. The sample table holds over 120,000 clones, of which roughly 79% were seen once. Around 9.7% of the sample goes to the ten largest clones. Source material: PBMCs. The receptors here all came from a woman aged 60-70 years in good health and CMV-seropositive.

This clone was recorded a few times. The rearrangement links TRBV6-5 to TRBJ2-3; 8 bases agree with TRBD2. Per germline, CDR1 MNHEY and CDR2 SVGAGI. With V trimmed by 6 bases and J by 3 bases, 8 bases remained unmatched. The CDR3 runs 15 residues. The CDR3 DNA reads as TGTGCCAGCAGCCCCCCCGGGAGGGGGACAGATACGCAGTATTTT. Protein: CASSPPGRGTDTQYF.

V usage is TRBV6-5 and J usage is TRBJ2-3; D is unresolved. Germline CDR1 MNHEY, CDR2 SVGAGI. V shed 2 bases and J shed 5 bases, with 14 bases lying between them. The CDR3 has 15 residues. The CDR3 region is CASSYRPTPGDTQYF. In DNA form, the CDR3 reads TGTGCCAGCAGTTACCGGCCAACCCCGGGAGATACGCAGTATTTT.

The gene calls are TRBV11-3 and TRBJ2-5; tentatively, D is TRBD2 (5 bases). Trimming removed 4 bases at V and 3 bases at J, with 6 bases between. Germline CDR1 SGHNT, CDR2 YENEEA. The CDR3 has 12 residues. CDR3 residues: CASSSAEETQYF. In nucleotides, the CDR3 is TGTGCCAGCAGCTCAGCGGAAGAGACCCAGTACTTC.

This clone was detected only once. The chain has TRBV5-1 and TRBJ1-2; TRBD1 aligns across 8 bases. Germline CDR1 reads SGHRS; CDR2 reads YFSETQ. J was trimmed by 4 bases and V by 4 bases; bases with no gene match: 12. This CDR3 has 16 amino acids. CDR3 residues: CASSDPGTGTFYGYTF. The CDR3 region has the DNA TGCGCCAGCAGCGACCCTGGGACAGGCACCTTCTATGGCTACACCTTC.

This clone has just one count. The rearrangement joins TRBV28 to TRBJ2-1, with 9 bases lining up with TRBD2. This CDR3 comprises 18 residues. The junction had 11 bases not matched to a gene; V was cut back by 2 bases and J by 3 bases. From germline, CDR1 is MDHEN and CDR2 SYDVKM. The CDR3 DNA is TGTGCCAGCAGTTTACCGTCACGAAATAGCGGGAGCTACAATGAGCAGTTCTTC. This codes for CASSLPSRNSGSYNEQFF.

In this sample, this clone turned up once. An end of the junction does not agree with germline; a read error may underlie this. The genes are TRBV7-9 and TRBJ2-1, with D hard to call. Germline CDR1 is SEHNR and CDR2 is FQNEAQ (reference sequence). This CDR3 comprises 12 residues. In DNA, the CDR3 is TGTTCCAGCAGCCCCCAATACAATGAGCAGTTCTTC. Its translation is CSSSPQYNEQFF.

This clone was counted a few times. A far more abundant clone sits one base away, making this likely a read error. Other DNA sequences within the sample encode an identical CDR3. The chain has TRBV5-4 and TRBJ2-7; D possibly corresponds to TRBD1 (6 bases). This CDR3 comprises 13 residues. CDR1 is SGHNT and CDR2 is YYREEE in the germline V gene (reference sequence). CDR3 region: CTLSAQGRNEQYF. The CDR3 DNA is TGTACCTTGTCGGCTCAGGGGAGAAACGAGCAGTACTTC.

This sequence joins TRBV15 and TRBJ1-1; 10 bases align to TRBD1. The CDR3 is made up of 16 amino acids. In germline, CDR1 is LNHNV, CDR2 YYDKDF (reference sequence). The V and J ends lost 3 bases and 2 bases, in that order; junction bases with no gene match: 6. CDR3: CATSRGRTGGNTEAFF. CDR3 bases: TGTGCCACCAGCAGGGGCAGGACAGGGGGTAACACTGAAGCTTTCTTT.

This clone was recorded a few times. The sample has other DNA sequences that encode this CDR3 too. The V and J genes are TRBV6-6 and TRBJ1-4, with D uncertain. Germline assignment: CDR1 MNHNY and CDR2 SVGAGI (reference sequence). Trimming cost V 0 bases and J 5 bases, with 13 bases left between them. This CDR3 region has 16 residues. CDR3 DNA sequence: TGTGCCAGCAGTTACTCCGTTAGGAGTAACAATGAAAAACTGTTTTTT. It yields the protein CASSYSVRSNNEKLFF.

This clone came up once. V usage is TRBV5-1 and J usage is TRBJ2-5; unclear D gene. CDR1 and CDR2 from the germline V gene are SGHRS and YFSETQ. The V gene lost 5 bases and the J gene lost 3 bases, with 8 bases spanning the gap. The CDR3 runs to 12 residues. CDR3: CASRQLEETQYF. The DNA for the CDR3 is TGCGCCAGCAGGCAACTCGAAGAGACCCAGTACTTC.